A selection of T cell receptor beta chains follows, all from one sample in a study of blood T cells in healthy people across ages. TCRdb fed the 5' RACE reads into MiXCR, producing one record per CDR3 protein. The sample contains about 280,000 distinct CDR3 sequences, roughly 26% of which appear only once. The sequenced sample consisted of blood. Receptor source: an older woman in good health. The CDR3 runs from the conserved cysteine through the conserved F or W. A D gene is named only where the DNA matches it firmly. Rows give clone size only sometimes, using once, few, many, or a class for an expanded clone.

cdr3_nt cdr3_aa d_call clone_size j_call v_call
TGCAGTGCTAGCCCCCCAGGAAGGGGCGGAGGCTACACCTTC CSASPPGRGGGYTF . . TRBJ1-2 TRBV20-1
TGTGCCAGCAGTTCGACAGGGGCCGATGAGCAGTTCTTC CASSSTGADEQFF TRBD1 few TRBJ2-1 TRBV6-6
TGCAGCGTTGAGGTAGCGGGGAGCACAGATACGCAGTATTTT CSVEVAGSTDTQYF TRBD2 . TRBJ2-3 TRBV29-1
TGTGCCAGCAGCTTGGTTGCAACTAATGAAAAACTGTTTTTT CASSLVATNEKLFF . many TRBJ1-4 TRBV5-6
TGTGCCAGCAGCTGGGGGGCAGGGAGCGCTGAAGCTTTCTTT CASSWGAGSAEAFF . . TRBJ1-1 TRBV5-5
TGTGCCAGCAGGGCAGCCCAAACTAGCGGGAGCGTCTACGAGCAGTACTTC CASRAAQTSGSVYEQYF TRBD2 few TRBJ2-7 TRBV28
TGTGCCGTAAGGGACAGGGTCGGTGAAAAACTGTTTTTT CAVRDRVGEKLFF TRBD1 . TRBJ1-4 TRBV27
TGCAGTGCTAGAGGGGGGGCAGGGTTTCTATTTGGGACCCAGTACTTC CSARGGAGFLFGTQYF . few TRBJ2-5 TRBV20-1
TGCAGTGCTAGAGCAGGGGGTCTGGGTGGCTACACCTTC CSARAGGLGGYTF TRBD1 few TRBJ1-2 TRBV20-1
TGTGCCAGCAGCGACCGGGACAGCCCCTACGAGCAGTACTTC CASSDRDSPYEQYF TRBD1 few TRBJ2-7 TRBV7-9
TGTGCCAGCAGCGTAGCGATGGGACTTAATGAAAAACTGTTTTTT CASSVAMGLNEKLFF . once TRBJ1-4 TRBV9
TGCAGTGCTAGGCGGACAGCCCAAGAGACCCAGTACTTC CSARRTAQETQYF . . TRBJ2-5 TRBV20-1
TGTGCCAGCTCACCACGAGGGGCCACTACTCAGAACACTGAAGCTTTCTTT CASSPRGATTQNTEAFF . . TRBJ1-1 TRBV18
TGTGCCAGCAGTGGAGAATTGGAGCCCCAGCATTTT CASSGELEPQHF . once TRBJ1-5 TRBV25-1
TGTGCCATCAGTATGACTAGCGGCCAAGAGACCCAGTACTTC CAISMTSGQETQYF TRBD2 . TRBJ2-5 TRBV10-3
TGTGCCAGCAGCCAAGGGAGACAGAGGACAAATGAGCAGTTCTTC CASSQGRQRTNEQFF . . TRBJ2-1 TRBV14
TGCAGTGCTACCCCTCGGGTTGCAACTAATGAAAAACTGTTTTTT CSATPRVATNEKLFF . . TRBJ1-4 TRBV20-1
TGTGCCAGCAGTTTAACGCGAATGAACACTGAAGCTTTCTTT CASSLTRMNTEAFF . . TRBJ1-1 TRBV28
TGTGCCAGCAGGGGGGGAGGGCCCTCGTCATCACCCCTCCACTTT CASRGGGPSSSPLHF . few TRBJ1-6 TRBV6-1
TGCAGTGCTAGAGACGCAGGAGGCTTGAGCTCCTACAATGAGCAGTTCTTC CSARDAGGLSSYNEQFF . . TRBJ2-1 TRBV20-1
TGTGCCAGCAGCCAATACGGGATTGACGATACGCAGTATTTT CASSQYGIDDTQYF . few TRBJ2-3 TRBV4-2
TGTGCCAGTAAAGCCATGGGGTCACCCCTCCACTTT CASKAMGSPLHF . few TRBJ1-6 TRBV12-3/TRBV12-4
TGTGCCACCAGTGATCGGGCGGGAGTCGGAGAGACCCAGTACTTC CATSDRAGVGETQYF TRBD2 . TRBJ2-5 TRBV24-1
TGTGCCAGCAGCTTGCCTAGCGGGAGTGACGGGGAGCTGTTTTTT CASSLPSGSDGELFF TRBD2 many TRBJ2-2 TRBV5-6
TGTGCCAGCAGCGTTCAGGGGCACCCCTCCTACAATGAGCAGTTCTTC CASSVQGHPSYNEQFF . . TRBJ2-1 TRBV9
TGTGCCAGCAGTTCGGGACAGGGTTACCCGGAGTTTTTC CASSSGQGYPEFF TRBD1 few TRBJ2-7 TRBV7-2
TGCAGTGCTTTTGGACAGGAAGCGACTAACTATGGCTACACCTTC CSAFGQEATNYGYTF TRBD1 few TRBJ1-2 TRBV20-1
TGCAGCGTACAGGGTCGGAGCTCCTACGAGCAGTACTTC CSVQGRSSYEQYF . few TRBJ2-7 TRBV29-1
TGCAGTGCTAGAGATTTTTTCGCGGGTGAACACACAGATACGCAGTATTTT CSARDFFAGEHTDTQYF . few TRBJ2-3 TRBV20-1
TGTGCCAGCAGTTTGGGGAGGGCCGCCGGGGAGCTGTTTTTT CASSLGRAAGELFF TRBD2 . TRBJ2-2 TRBV28
TGTGCCAGCAGCCCCCGACTAGCCTCTTGGACGTTCTTC CASSPRLASWTFF TRBD2 . TRBJ2-5 TRBV7-2
TGCGCCAGCAGCCAAGAATGGGATCTTAGCAATCAGCCCCAGCATTTT CASSQEWDLSNQPQHF . . TRBJ1-5 TRBV4-3
TGTGCCAGCAGGGACTCCCTTGACAATGAGCAGTTCTTC CASRDSLDNEQFF . . TRBJ2-1 TRBV3-1
TGTGCCAGCGGCCTCGAGGCCTGGGCAAGAGAGGCCAAAAGCATTCAGTACTTC CASGLEAWAREAKSIQYF . . TRBJ2-4 TRBV5-6
TGTGCCAGCAACTTAGGGGTACTAGCGGGTTCTAATGAGCAGTTCTTC CASNLGVLAGSNEQFF TRBD2 . TRBJ2-1 TRBV11-2
TGTGCCAGCAGTCGGTTTGGACACGAGCAGTACTTC CASSRFGHEQYF . . TRBJ2-7 TRBV27
TGTGCCAGTAGGATGTCAGGGTCTCATCTCGGCGAGCAGTACTTC CASRMSGSHLGEQYF . few TRBJ2-7 TRBV2
TGCAGCGTTGAAATGTACAATGAGCAGTTCTTC CSVEMYNEQFF . few TRBJ2-1 TRBV29-1
TGTGCCACCAGCAGAGATGGACAGGGGATTAGGGATACGCAGTATTTT CATSRDGQGIRDTQYF TRBD1 few TRBJ2-3 TRBV15
TGTGCCAGCAGTTTATCGATGGGGGGACTAGCGGCGTACGAGCAGTACTTC CASSLSMGGLAAYEQYF TRBD2 few TRBJ2-7 TRBV27
TGTGCCAGCAGCGGCAGGGATTCCGCCAAAAACATTCAGTACTTC CASSGRDSAKNIQYF . . TRBJ2-4 TRBV6-2/TRBV6-3
TGTGCCAGCAGCTTAGTGTCGGGCGGCTACACCTTC CASSLVSGGYTF . . TRBJ1-2 TRBV7-8
TGTGCCAGCAGAGCCGACAGGTCAGGGGAGACCCAGTACTTC CASRADRSGETQYF . . TRBJ2-5 TRBV2
TGCAGCGTTGGGACAGGGGTTGGGGCCAACGTCCTGACTTTC CSVGTGVGANVLTF TRBD1 few TRBJ2-6 TRBV29-1
TGTGCCAGCAATCGAGCGGGATCAGTTTACGAGCAGTACTTC CASNRAGSVYEQYF TRBD2 . TRBJ2-7 TRBV12-3/TRBV12-4
TGTGCCAGCAGCCTGGGGACAGGGAGTAATCAGCCCCAGCATTTT CASSLGTGSNQPQHF TRBD1 . TRBJ1-5 TRBV3-1
TGTGCCACCTCCGGGGTTCCTTACAATGAGCAGTTCTTC CATSGVPYNEQFF . few TRBJ2-1 TRBV24-1
TGTGCCATCAACGACAGGGTAAAAGAGACCCAGTACTTC CAINDRVKETQYF TRBD1 . TRBJ2-5 TRBV10-3
TGTGCCAGCAGCCAACTATCGTCCACCCGAAAAAGTGAGCAGTACTTC CASSQLSSTRKSEQYF . . TRBJ2-5 TRBV3-1
TGTGCCAGCAGCTTAGCGAGCGACAGTGGCTACGAGCAGTACTTC CASSLASDSGYEQYF . few TRBJ2-7 TRBV7-2
TGCAGTGCTAGTGCGGATCAGCTAGTATACAATGAGCAGTTCTTC CSASADQLVYNEQFF . . TRBJ2-1 TRBV20-1
TGTGCCAGCAGTTTATTAGGGGGGGGTTCTGAAGCTTTCTTT CASSLLGGGSEAFF . few TRBJ1-1 TRBV27
TGTGCCATCAGTGAGCCGGGGGAGACCGGGGAGCTGTTTTTT CAISEPGETGELFF . . TRBJ2-2 TRBV10-3